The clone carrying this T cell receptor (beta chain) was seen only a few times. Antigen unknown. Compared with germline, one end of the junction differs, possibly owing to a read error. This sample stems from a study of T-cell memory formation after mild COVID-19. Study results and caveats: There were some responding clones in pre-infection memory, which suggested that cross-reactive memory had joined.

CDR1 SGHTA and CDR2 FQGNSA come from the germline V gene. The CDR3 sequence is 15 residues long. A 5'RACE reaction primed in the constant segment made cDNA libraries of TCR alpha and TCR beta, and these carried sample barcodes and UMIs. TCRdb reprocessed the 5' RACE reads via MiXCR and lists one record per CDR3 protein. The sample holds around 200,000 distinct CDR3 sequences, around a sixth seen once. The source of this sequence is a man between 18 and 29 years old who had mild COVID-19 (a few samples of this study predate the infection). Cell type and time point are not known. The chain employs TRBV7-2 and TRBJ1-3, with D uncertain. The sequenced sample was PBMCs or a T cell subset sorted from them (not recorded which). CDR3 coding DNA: TGTGCCAGCAGCCTAGCTAACCCTCCCGTAAACACCATATATTTT. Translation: CASSLANPPVNTIYF. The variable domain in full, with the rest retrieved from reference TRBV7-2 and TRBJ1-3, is GAGVSQSPSNKVTEKGKDVELRCDPISGHTALYWYRQSLGQGLEFLIYFQGNSAPDKSGLPSDRFSAERTGGSVSTLTIQRTQQEDSAVYLCASSLANPPVNTIYFGEGSWLTVV.